The clone carrying this T cell receptor beta chain was counted ten times or more. The antigen is unknown. These data belong to a study of T cells in Graves' hyperthyroidism and ophthalmopathy. The overall study: The blood sample was taken at first diagnosis, before treatment began. Study-wide results and caveats: Model predictions of ophthalmopathy came a median about 6.3 months before onset.

What was amplified from RNA transcripts were TCR beta CDR3 regions. Researchers ran a first-round RT-PCR on the TCR CDR3 using the HTBI primer set. TCRdb used MiXCR to reprocess the multiplex PCR reads, holding one entry per CDR3 protein. The sample holds some 500,000 distinct CDR3 sequences, roughly 15% seen once. Trimming removed 0 bases at V and 0 bases at J, with 6 bases between. The CDR3 has 15 residues. Germline V gene sequence: CDR1 LGHDT, CDR2 YNNKEL (reference sequence). Based on clinical symptoms, serum thyroxine and TRAb, thyroid ultrasound and orbital computed tomography, diagnoses were reached.

The V and J genes are TRBV3-1 and TRBJ2-1; no clear D. The sequencing sample was made of blood. The TCR comes from a woman under 40 with Graves' ophthalmopathy. The CDR3 here is CASSQDTDSYNEQFF. DNA of the CDR3: TGTGCCAGCAGCCAAGATACGGACTCCTACAATGAGCAGTTCTTC.